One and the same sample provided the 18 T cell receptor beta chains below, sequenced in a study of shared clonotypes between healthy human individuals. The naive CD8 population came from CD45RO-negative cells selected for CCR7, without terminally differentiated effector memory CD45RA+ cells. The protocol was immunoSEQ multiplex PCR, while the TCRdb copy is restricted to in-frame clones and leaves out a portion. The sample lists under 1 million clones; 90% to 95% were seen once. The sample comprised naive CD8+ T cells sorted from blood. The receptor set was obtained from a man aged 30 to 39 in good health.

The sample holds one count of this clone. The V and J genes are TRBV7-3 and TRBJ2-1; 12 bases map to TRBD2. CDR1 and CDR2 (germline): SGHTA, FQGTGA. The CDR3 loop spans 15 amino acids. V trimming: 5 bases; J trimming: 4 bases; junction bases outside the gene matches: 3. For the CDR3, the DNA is TGTGCCAGCAGCGCCGGGACTAGCGGGTACAATGAGCAGTTCTTC. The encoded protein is CASSAGTSGYNEQFF.

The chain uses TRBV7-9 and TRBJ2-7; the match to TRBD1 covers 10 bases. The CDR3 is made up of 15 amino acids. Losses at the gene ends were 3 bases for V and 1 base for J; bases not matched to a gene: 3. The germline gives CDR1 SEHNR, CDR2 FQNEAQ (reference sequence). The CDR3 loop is CASSFGTGESYEQYF. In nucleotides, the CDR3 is TGTGCCAGCAGCTTCGGGACAGGGGAGTCCTACGAGCAGTACTTC.

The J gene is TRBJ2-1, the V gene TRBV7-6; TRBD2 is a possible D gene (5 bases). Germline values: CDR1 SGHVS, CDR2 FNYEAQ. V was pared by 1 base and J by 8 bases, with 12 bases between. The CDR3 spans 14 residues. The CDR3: CASSLVWGVDEQFF. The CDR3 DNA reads TGTGCCAGCAGCTTAGTATGGGGAGTAGATGAGCAGTTCTTC.

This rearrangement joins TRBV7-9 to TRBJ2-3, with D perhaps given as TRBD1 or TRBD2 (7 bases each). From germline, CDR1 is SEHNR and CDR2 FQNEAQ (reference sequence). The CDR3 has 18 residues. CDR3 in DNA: TGTGCGTCCCGCCCCCCCCAGGGGGGGGTTGGAAAAACAGATACGCAGTATTTT. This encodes CASRPPQGGVGKTDTQYF. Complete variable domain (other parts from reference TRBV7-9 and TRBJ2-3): DTGVSQNPRHKITKRGQNVTFRCDPISEHNRLYWYRQTLGQGPEFLTYFQNEAQLEKSRLLSDRFSAERPKGSFSTLEIQRTEQGDSAMYLCASRPPQGGVGKTDTQYFGPGTRLTVL.

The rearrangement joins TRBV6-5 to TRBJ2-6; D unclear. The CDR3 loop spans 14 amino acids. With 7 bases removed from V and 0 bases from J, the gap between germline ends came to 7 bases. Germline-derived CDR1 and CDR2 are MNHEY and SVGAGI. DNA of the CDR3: TGTGCCAGCAATCGGGCCTCTGGGGCCAACGTCCTGACTTTC. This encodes CASNRASGANVLTF.

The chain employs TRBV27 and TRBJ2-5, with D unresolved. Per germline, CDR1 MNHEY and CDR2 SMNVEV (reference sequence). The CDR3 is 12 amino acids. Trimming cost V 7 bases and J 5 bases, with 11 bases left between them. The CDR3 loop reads CASTKRVETQYF. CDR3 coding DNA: TGTGCCAGCACCAAAAGGGTCGAGACCCAGTACTTC.

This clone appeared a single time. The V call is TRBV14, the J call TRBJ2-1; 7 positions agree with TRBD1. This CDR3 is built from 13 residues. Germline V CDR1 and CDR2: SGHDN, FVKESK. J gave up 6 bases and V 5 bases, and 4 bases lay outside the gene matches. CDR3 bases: TGTGCCAGCAGCACTAGACAGGGCAATGAGCAGTTCTTC. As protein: CASSTRQGNEQFF.

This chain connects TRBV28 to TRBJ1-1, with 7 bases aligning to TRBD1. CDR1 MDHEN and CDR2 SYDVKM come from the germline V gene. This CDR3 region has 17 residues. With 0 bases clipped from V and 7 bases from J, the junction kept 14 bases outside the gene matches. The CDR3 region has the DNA TGTGCCAGCAGTTTATGGGGGAAAAAAACAGGGGATGATGAAGCTTTCTTT. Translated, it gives CASSLWGKKTGDDEAFF. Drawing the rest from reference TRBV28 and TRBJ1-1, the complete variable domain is DVKVTQSSRYLVKRTGEKVFLECVQDMDHENMFWYRQDPGLGLRLIYFSYDVKMKEKGDIPEGYSVSREKKERFSLILESASTNQTSMYLCASSLWGKKTGDDEAFFGQGTRLTVV.

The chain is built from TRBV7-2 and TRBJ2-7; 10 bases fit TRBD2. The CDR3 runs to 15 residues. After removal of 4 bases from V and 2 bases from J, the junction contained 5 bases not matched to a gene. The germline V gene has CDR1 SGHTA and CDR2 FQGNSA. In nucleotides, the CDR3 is TGTGCCAGCAGCTCCTCTAGCGGGAGAACCTACGAGCAGTACTTC. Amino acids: CASSSSSGRTYEQYF.

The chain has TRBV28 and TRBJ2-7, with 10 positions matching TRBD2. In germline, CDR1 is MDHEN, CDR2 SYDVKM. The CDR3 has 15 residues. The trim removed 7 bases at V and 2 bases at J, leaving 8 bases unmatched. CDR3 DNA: TGTGCCAGCACTCTAGCGGGAGATGGCACCTACGAGCAGTACTTC. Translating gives CASTLAGDGTYEQYF.

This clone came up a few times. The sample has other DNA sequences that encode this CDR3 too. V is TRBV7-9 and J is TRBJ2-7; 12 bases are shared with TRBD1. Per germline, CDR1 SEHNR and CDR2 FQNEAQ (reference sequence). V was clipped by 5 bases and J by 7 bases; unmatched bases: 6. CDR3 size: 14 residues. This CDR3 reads CASSPGQGAGEQYF. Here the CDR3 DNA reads TGTGCCAGCAGCCCGGGACAGGGGGCGGGTGAGCAGTACTTC.

The CDR3 nucleotides read TGTGCCACCAGCAGAGGGGACAACTACGAGCAGTACTTC. This sequence encodes CATSRGDNYEQYF. This rearrangement joins TRBV15 to TRBJ2-7; TRBD1 is a possible D gene (6 bases). Trimming took off 1 base at V and 3 bases at J, with 7 bases between the two ends. The CDR3 loop spans 13 amino acids. CDR1 LNHNV and CDR2 YYDKDF come from the germline V gene (reference sequence).

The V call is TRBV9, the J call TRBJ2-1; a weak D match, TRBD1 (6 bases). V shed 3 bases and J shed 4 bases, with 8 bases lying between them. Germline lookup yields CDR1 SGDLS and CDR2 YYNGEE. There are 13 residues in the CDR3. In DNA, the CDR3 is TGTGCCAGCAGCGCACAGGGTTACAATGAGCAGTTCTTC. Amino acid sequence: CASSAQGYNEQFF.

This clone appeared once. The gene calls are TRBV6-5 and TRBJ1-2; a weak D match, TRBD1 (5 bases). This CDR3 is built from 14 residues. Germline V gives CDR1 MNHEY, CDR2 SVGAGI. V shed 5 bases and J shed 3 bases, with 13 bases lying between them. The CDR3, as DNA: TGTGCCAGCAGTCGATCGGGACCGGACTATGGCTACACCTTC. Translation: CASSRSGPDYGYTF.

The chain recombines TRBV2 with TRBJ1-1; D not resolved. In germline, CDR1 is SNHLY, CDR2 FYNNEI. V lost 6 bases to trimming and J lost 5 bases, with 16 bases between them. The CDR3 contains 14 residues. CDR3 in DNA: TGTGCCAGCAGAGCTACGATTTTCGAGACTGAAGCTTTCTTT. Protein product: CASRATIFETEAFF.

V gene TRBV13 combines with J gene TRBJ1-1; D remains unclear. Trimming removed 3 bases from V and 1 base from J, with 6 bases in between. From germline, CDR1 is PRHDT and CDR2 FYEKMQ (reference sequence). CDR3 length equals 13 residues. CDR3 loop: CASSFLTNTEAFF. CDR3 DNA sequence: TGTGCCAGCAGCTTTTTGACGAACACTGAAGCTTTCTTT.

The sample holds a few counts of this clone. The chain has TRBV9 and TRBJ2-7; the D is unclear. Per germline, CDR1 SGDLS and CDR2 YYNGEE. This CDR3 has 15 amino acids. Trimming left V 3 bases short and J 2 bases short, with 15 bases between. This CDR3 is CASSAFSRDTYEQYF. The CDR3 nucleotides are TGTGCCAGCAGCGCTTTTAGCCGCGATACCTACGAGCAGTACTTC. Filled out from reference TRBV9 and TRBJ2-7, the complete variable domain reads DSGVTQTPKHLITATGQRVTLRCSPRSGDLSVYWYQQSLDQGLQFLIQYYNGEERAKGNILERFSAQQFPDLHSELNLSSLELGDSALYFCASSAFSRDTYEQYFGPGTRLTVT.

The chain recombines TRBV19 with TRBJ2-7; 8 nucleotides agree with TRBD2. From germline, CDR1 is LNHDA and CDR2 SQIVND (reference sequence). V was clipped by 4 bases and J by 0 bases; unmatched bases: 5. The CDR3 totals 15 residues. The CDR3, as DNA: TGTGCCAGTAGTACACTAGCGGCGGGCTCCTACGAGCAGTACTTC. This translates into CASSTLAAGSYEQYF.